The present T cell receptor (beta chain) was sequenced within a study of blood T cell repertoires in COVID-19. Study-wide context: Collection of acute and convalescent COVID-19 samples took place in the United States, Italy and Spain. From T cells, B-cell-depleted T cells, or PBMCs came the material, which was cDNA or gDNA.

V dropped 1 base and J dropped 6; count of bases not matched to a gene: 11. Germline V gives CDR1 SGHAT, CDR2 FQNNGV. The CDR3 loop spans 16 amino acids. Under the authors' procedure: Amplification with reference gene primers provided the estimates of nucleated cell counts. The method was immunoSEQ multiplex PCR; TCRdb's version includes in-frame clones alone and lacks a portion of them. V, J and clone size reflect that table, while D and trimming were determined from the DNA. The table shows approximately 220,000 clones, with around nine tenths occurring only once. Sequenced: peripheral blood. The chain combines TRBV11-2 with TRBJ2-5; 7 bases agree with TRBD2. This receptor was taken from a man in his 60s who had recovered from COVID-19. The CDR3 DNA follows: TGTGCCAGCAGCTTAGGTGGGGGAGGGCCGGGGAAGACCCAGTACTTC. As protein: CASSLGGGGPGKTQYF.